One and the same sample provided the 13 T cell receptor beta chains below, sequenced in a study of blood T cells in healthy people across ages. A sample-barcoded 5' primer and a J-beta primer mix were used in a second PCR of roughly 6 to 11 cycles. Each CDR3 protein gets one entry after TCRdb re-called the 5' RACE reads with MiXCR. The table lists roughly 1.5 million distinct CDR3 sequences, 42% of them singletons. Sequencing was carried out using blood. These receptor sequences come from a young woman in good health.

This clonotype occurred a few times. The chain recombines TRBV20-1 with TRBJ1-5; D not certain. The germline V gene encodes CDR1 DFQATT and CDR2 SNEGSKA (reference sequence). V was clipped by 0 bases and J by 5 bases, with 8 bases between them. The CDR3 spans 13 residues. The CDR3 nucleotides read TGCAGTGCTAGAGAGGAGGAGTATCAGCCCCAGCATTTT. As protein: CSAREEEYQPQHF.

This clonotype was seen a few times. The chain links TRBV12-3 or TRBV12-4 to TRBJ1-5; a weak D match, TRBD1 (6 bases). The ends were cut back, 1 base at V and 4 bases at J, with 11 bases in the middle. The CDR3 consists of 15 residues. This CDR3 is CASSLVGAANQPQHF. Here the CDR3 DNA reads TGTGCCAGCAGTTTAGTGGGGGCGGCTAATCAGCCCCAGCATTTT.

The CDR3 coding sequence is TGTGCCAGCTCCCGGGACAGCCTTAGAGGAACTGAAGCTTTCTTT. This translates into CASSRDSLRGTEAFF. The V gene is TRBV6-1, the J gene TRBJ1-1; TRBD1 aligns across 7 bases. The CDR3 extends over 15 amino acids. Germline V gives CDR1 MNHNS, CDR2 SASEGT. V shed 8 bases, J shed 5 bases, and the junction held 14 bases outside the gene matches.

This clonotype was seen a handful of times. CDR3 residues: CAISDLGTANTEAFF. DNA for the CDR3: TGTGCCATCAGTGACCTAGGGACGGCGAACACTGAAGCTTTCTTT. This chain joins TRBV10-3 and TRBJ1-1, with D possibly TRBD1 on 5 matching bases. The germline gives CDR1 ENHRY, CDR2 SYGVKD. Between the trimmed V and J ends, which lost 3 bases and 1 base, there was a span of 12 bases. The CDR3 consists of 15 residues.

Points on this clonotype: One end of the junction does not line up with germline, which may come from a read error. The chain combines TRBV20-1 with TRBJ2-4, with a possible D match to TRBD2 (5 bases). Germline CDR1 is DFQATT and CDR2 is SNEGSKA (reference sequence). The CDR3 contains 13 residues. The CDR3 spells CSATDLAKNTQYF. The CDR3 coding sequence is TGCAGTGCTACCGATCTAGCCAAAAACACTCAGTACTTC.

The chain recombines TRBV7-8 with TRBJ1-1; tentatively, D is TRBD1 (5 bases). CDR3 length: 15 amino acids. V shed 6 bases and J shed 1 base, with 15 bases lying between them. The germline V gene has CDR1 SGHVS and CDR2 FQNEAQ. The CDR3 protein is CASSPRARENTEAFF. DNA for the CDR3: TGTGCCAGCAGTCCCCGTGCCAGGGAGAACACTGAAGCTTTCTTT.

Concerning this clonotype itself: Possible read error: a much larger clone is one base away. The chain links TRBV7-2 to TRBJ2-7; D is uncertain. CDR3 length equals 14 residues. The V gene lost 3 bases and the J gene lost 1 base, with 10 bases spanning the gap. Germline V gene data show CDR1 as SGHTA and CDR2 as FQGNSA. CDR3 sequence: CASSFSVSSYEQYF. CDR3 nucleotide sequence: TGTGCCAGCAGCTTCAGTGTTTCGTCCTACGAGCAGTACTTC.

This chain uses TRBV4-3 with TRBJ1-2; D perhaps matches TRBD1 (5 bases). CDR3 length: 16 amino acids. Between the trimmed V and J ends, which lost 1 base and 2 bases, there was a span of 14 bases. Germline CDR1 reads LGHNA; CDR2 reads YSLEER. In DNA, the CDR3 is TGCGCCAGCAGCCAAGTGGGGGGGTCAAGAAACTATGGCTACACCTTC. This sequence encodes CASSQVGGSRNYGYTF.

The chain joins TRBV20-1 to TRBJ2-7; 7 bases are shared with TRBD2. This CDR3 comprises 15 residues. CDR1 DFQATT and CDR2 SNEGSKA come from the germline V gene (reference sequence). J gave up 2 bases and V 2 bases, and 9 bases lay outside the gene matches. In DNA form, the CDR3 reads TGCAGTGCTAGACGTTTGGGGGGGTTAGCCTACGAGCAGTACTTC. Its translation: CSARRLGGLAYEQYF.

In the case of this clonotype: An end of the junction differs from the germline gene, which may be a read error. The CDR3 nucleotides read TGTACCAGCATAATCACAGGGATTGATACGCAGTATTTT. Its protein is CTSIITGIDTQYF. The genes are TRBV12-3 or TRBV12-4 and TRBJ2-3; D might be TRBD1 (6 bases). The CDR3 loop spans 13 amino acids.

V gene TRBV3-1 combines with J gene TRBJ2-1; the D gene could be TRBD1 or TRBD2 (6 bases each). The end of the DNA is better explained by TRBJ2-7, so the J call may be wrong. The germline V gene encodes CDR1 LGHDT and CDR2 YNNKEL (reference sequence). The CDR3 length is 16 residues. The CDR3 region is CASSREGGSSYNEQYF. The DNA for the CDR3 is TGTGCCAGCAGTCGTGAAGGGGGGTCTTCCTACAATGAGCAGTACTTC.

CDR3 in DNA: TGTGCCAGCACCGAACTACTAGCGGGCAATCAGCCCCAGCATTTT. Its protein product is CASTELLAGNQPQHF. The chain recombines TRBV6-2 or TRBV6-3 with TRBJ1-5; D ambiguous. The CDR3 runs 15 residues. Germline CDR1 and CDR2: MNHEY and SVGEGT. V lost 7 bases and J 2 bases, leaving 15 bases between the germline ends.

With respect to this clonotype: A much more abundant neighbour one base away suggests this may be a read error. V usage is TRBV12-3 or TRBV12-4 and J usage is TRBJ1-2; 10 bases map to TRBD1. The CDR3 loop spans 15 amino acids. V shed 1 base and J 6 bases; nucleotides not matched to a gene: 5. CDR3 amino acids: CASSLEGTGENGYTF. As DNA, the CDR3 is TGTGCCAGCAGTTTAGAAGGGACAGGGGAAAATGGCTACACCTTC.